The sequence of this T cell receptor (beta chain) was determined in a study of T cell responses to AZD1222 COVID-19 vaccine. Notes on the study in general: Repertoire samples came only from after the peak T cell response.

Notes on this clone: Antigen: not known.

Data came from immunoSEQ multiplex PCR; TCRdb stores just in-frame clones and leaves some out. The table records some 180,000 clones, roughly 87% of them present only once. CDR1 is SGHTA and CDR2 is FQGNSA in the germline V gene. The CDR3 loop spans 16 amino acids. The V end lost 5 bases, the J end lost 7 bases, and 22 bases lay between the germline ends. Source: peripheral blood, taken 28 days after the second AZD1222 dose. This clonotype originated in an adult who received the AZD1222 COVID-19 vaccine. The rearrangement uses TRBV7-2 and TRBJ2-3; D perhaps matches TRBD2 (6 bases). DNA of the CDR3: TGTGCCAGCAGCCCAAGGAGCGGAGCTGCGGGGAATACGCAGTATTTT. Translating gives CASSPRSGAAGNTQYF.